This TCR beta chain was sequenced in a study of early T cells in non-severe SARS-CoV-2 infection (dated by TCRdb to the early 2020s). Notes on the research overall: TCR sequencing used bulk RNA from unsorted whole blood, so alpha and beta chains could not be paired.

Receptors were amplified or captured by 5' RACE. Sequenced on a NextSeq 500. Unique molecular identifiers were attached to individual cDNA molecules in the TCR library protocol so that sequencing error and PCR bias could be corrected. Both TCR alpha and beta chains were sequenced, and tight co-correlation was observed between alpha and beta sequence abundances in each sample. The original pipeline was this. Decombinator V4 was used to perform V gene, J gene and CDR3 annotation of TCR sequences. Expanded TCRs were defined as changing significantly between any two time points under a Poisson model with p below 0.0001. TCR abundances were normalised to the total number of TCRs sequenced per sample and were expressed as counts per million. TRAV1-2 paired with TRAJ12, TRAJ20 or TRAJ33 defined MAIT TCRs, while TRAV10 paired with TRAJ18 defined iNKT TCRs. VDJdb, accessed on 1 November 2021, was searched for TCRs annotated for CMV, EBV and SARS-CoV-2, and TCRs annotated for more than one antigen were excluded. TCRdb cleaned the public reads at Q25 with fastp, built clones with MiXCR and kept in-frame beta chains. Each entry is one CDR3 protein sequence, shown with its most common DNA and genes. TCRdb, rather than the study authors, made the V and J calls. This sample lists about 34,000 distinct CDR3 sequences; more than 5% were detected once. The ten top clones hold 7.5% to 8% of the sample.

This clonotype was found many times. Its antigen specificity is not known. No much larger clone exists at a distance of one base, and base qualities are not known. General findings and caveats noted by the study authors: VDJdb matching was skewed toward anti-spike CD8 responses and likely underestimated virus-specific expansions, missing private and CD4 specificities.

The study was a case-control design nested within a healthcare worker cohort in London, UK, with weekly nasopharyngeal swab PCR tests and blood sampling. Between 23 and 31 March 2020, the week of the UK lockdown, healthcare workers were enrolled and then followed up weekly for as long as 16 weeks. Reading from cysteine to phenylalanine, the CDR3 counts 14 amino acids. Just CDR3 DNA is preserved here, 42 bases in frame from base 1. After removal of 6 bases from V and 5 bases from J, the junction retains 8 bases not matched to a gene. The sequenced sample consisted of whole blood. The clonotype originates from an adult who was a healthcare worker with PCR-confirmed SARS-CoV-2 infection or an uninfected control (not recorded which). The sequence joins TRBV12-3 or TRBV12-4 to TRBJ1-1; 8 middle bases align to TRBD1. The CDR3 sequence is CASRYSGGTTEAFF. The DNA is TGTGCCAGCAGATACTCAGGGGGCACGACTGAAGCTTTCTTT.